This is a list of T cell receptor beta chains from one sample in a study of T-cell reconstitution after alpha-beta-depleted transplantation in children. From the PCR reads, TCRdb called clonotypes with MiXCR, one entry per CDR3 protein. The sample gives about 540,000 distinct CDR3 sequences, around 18% of which show up once; less than 4% is in the top ten. Here the sequenced sample was PBMCs from the stem cell graft donor, taken from the stem cell graft. The receptors come from a human donor who donated a stem cell graft to a child with acute lymphoblastic leukemia. Each CDR3 is given with its conserved first and last residue. Each record gives: clone size, V gene, D gene, J gene, CDR3 protein, CDR3 DNA. The D gene is left open where the match is weak. Size values are once, few and many counts, or a class for expanded clones, and some rows have none.

abundance: -
v_gene: TRBV29-1
d_gene: -
j_gene: TRBJ2-7
CDR3aa: CSVLSGAYEQYF
CDR3nt: TGCAGCGTTCTTAGTGGGGCCTACGAGCAGTACTTC

abundance: -
v_gene: TRBV5-5
d_gene: -
j_gene: TRBJ1-1
CDR3aa: CASSFWENTEAFF
CDR3nt: TGTGCCAGCAGCTTCTGGGAGAACACTGAAGCTTTCTTT

abundance: -
v_gene: TRBV12-3/TRBV12-4
d_gene: -
j_gene: TRBJ2-1
CDR3aa: CASSFTGLGEQFF
CDR3nt: TGTGCCAGCAGTTTCACGGGACTTGGAGAGCAGTTCTTC

abundance: few
v_gene: TRBV6-5
d_gene: TRBD1
j_gene: TRBJ1-4
CDR3aa: CASSWDREEKLFF
CDR3nt: TGTGCCAGCAGTTGGGACAGGGAAGAAAAACTGTTTTTT

abundance: -
v_gene: TRBV11-2
d_gene: -
j_gene: TRBJ1-1
CDR3aa: CASSSLWAYGEVGMNTEAFF
CDR3nt: TGTGCCAGCAGCTCTCTATGGGCATACGGCGAGGTTGGGATGAACACTGAAGCTTTCTTT

abundance: -
v_gene: TRBV6-2/TRBV6-3
d_gene: -
j_gene: TRBJ2-5
CDR3aa: CASSYPPSELQAQYF
CDR3nt: TGTGCCAGCAGTTACCCTCCATCGGAGCTCCAGGCCCAGTACTTC

abundance: once
v_gene: TRBV5-4
d_gene: TRBD2
j_gene: TRBJ2-1
CDR3aa: CASSWGLGHGNEQFF
CDR3nt: TGTGCCAGCAGCTGGGGACTAGGGCACGGCAATGAGCAGTTCTTC

abundance: many
v_gene: TRBV7-9
d_gene: -
j_gene: TRBJ2-7
CDR3aa: CASSYTETYEQYF
CDR3nt: TGTGCCAGCAGCTACACAGAGACCTACGAGCAGTACTTC

abundance: -
v_gene: TRBV7-9
d_gene: TRBD1
j_gene: TRBJ2-5
CDR3aa: CASRTGFQETQYF
CDR3nt: TGTGCCAGCAGGACAGGGTTCCAAGAGACCCAGTACTTC

abundance: few
v_gene: TRBV20-1
d_gene: -
j_gene: TRBJ2-5
CDR3aa: CSAREALQETQYF
CDR3nt: TGCAGTGCTAGAGAAGCCCTACAAGAGACCCAGTACTTC

abundance: few
v_gene: TRBV19
d_gene: -
j_gene: TRBJ1-6
CDR3aa: CASRSDGLAGNSPLHF
CDR3nt: TGTGCCAGTAGGTCCGACGGACTCGCTGGAAATTCACCCCTCCACTTT

abundance: -
v_gene: TRBV7-3
d_gene: TRBD1
j_gene: TRBJ1-2
CDR3aa: CASGVGDREYGYTF
CDR3nt: TGTGCCAGCGGGGTGGGGGACAGGGAGTATGGCTACACCTTC

abundance: -
v_gene: TRBV12-3/TRBV12-4
d_gene: -
j_gene: TRBJ2-3
CDR3aa: CASTQGLSTDTQYF
CDR3nt: TGTGCCAGCACACAGGGCCTGAGCACAGATACGCAGTATTTT

abundance: -
v_gene: TRBV12-3/TRBV12-4
d_gene: TRBD1
j_gene: TRBJ1-1
CDR3aa: CASSRGQPEAFF
CDR3nt: TGTGCCAGCAGTAGGGGACAGCCTGAAGCTTTCTTT

abundance: few
v_gene: TRBV20-1
d_gene: -
j_gene: TRBJ2-3
CDR3aa: CSAQGPMTSTDTQYF
CDR3nt: TGCAGTGCCCAAGGTCCGATGACAAGCACAGATACGCAGTATTTT

abundance: few
v_gene: TRBV11-2
d_gene: -
j_gene: TRBJ2-1
CDR3aa: CASSLGGGYPADEQFF
CDR3nt: TGTGCCAGCAGCTTAGGTGGGGGTTACCCGGCCGATGAGCAGTTCTTC

abundance: -
v_gene: TRBV20-1
d_gene: -
j_gene: TRBJ2-4
CDR3aa: CSAVVRGSAKNIQYF
CDR3nt: TGCAGTGCGGTTGTCAGGGGATCAGCCAAAAACATTCAGTACTTC

abundance: many
v_gene: TRBV7-3
d_gene: -
j_gene: TRBJ1-4
CDR3aa: CASSVSGEKLFF
CDR3nt: TGTGCCAGCAGCGTTTCAGGTGAAAAACTGTTTTTT

abundance: -
v_gene: TRBV5-1
d_gene: TRBD1
j_gene: TRBJ2-7
CDR3aa: CASSWTGTDSYEQYF
CDR3nt: TGCGCCAGCAGCTGGACCGGGACAGACTCCTACGAGCAGTACTTC

abundance: -
v_gene: TRBV5-6
d_gene: -
j_gene: TRBJ1-5
CDR3aa: CASSLAERGQPQHF
CDR3nt: TGTGCCAGCAGCTTGGCCGAAAGGGGTCAGCCCCAGCATTTT

abundance: -
v_gene: TRBV20-1
d_gene: -
j_gene: TRBJ2-1
CDR3aa: CSAPGQTTNNEQFF
CDR3nt: TGCAGTGCTCCCGGACAGACTACTAACAATGAGCAGTTCTTC

abundance: -
v_gene: TRBV7-8
d_gene: -
j_gene: TRBJ1-2
CDR3aa: CASSFRDIVYGYTF
CDR3nt: TGTGCCAGCAGCTTCCGGGACATCGTCTATGGCTACACCTTC